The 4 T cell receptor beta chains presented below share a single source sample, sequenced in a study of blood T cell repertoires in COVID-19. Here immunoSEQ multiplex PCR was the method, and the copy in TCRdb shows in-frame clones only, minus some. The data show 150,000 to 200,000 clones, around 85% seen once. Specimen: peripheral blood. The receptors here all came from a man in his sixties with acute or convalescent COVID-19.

CDR3 sequence reads: CAWSPRRGYQPQHF. CDR3 bases: TGTGCCTGGAGCCCGCGCCGGGGATATCAGCCCCAGCATTTT. V usage is TRBV30 and J usage is TRBJ1-5; D gene ambiguous. CDR3 size: 14 residues. Germline CDR1 and CDR2: GTSNPN and SVGIG (reference sequence). V shed 3 bases and J shed 5 bases, with 14 bases lying between them.

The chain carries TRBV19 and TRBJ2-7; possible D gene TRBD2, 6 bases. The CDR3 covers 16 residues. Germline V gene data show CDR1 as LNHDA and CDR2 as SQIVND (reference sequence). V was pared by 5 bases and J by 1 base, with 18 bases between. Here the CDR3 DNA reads TGTGCCAGTAGTGCTTTACTAGCCGGGAATTCCTACGAGCAGTACTTC. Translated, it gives CASSALLAGNSYEQYF.

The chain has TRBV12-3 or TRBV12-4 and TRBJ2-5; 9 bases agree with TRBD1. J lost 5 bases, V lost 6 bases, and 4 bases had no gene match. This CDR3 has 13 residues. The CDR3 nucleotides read TGTGCCAGCAGACAGGGGGCTGGGGAGACCCAGTACTTC. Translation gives CASRQGAGETQYF.

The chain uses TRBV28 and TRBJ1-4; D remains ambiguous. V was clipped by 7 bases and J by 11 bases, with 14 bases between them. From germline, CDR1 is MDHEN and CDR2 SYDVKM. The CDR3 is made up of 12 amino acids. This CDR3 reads CASNSERMKLFF. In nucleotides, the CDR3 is TGTGCCAGCAACTCCGAGCGGATGAAACTGTTTTTT.